What follows are 32 T cell receptor beta chains derived from one specimen sequenced in a study of T cell changes during pregnancy in multiple sclerosis. The protocol was immunoSEQ multiplex PCR, while the TCRdb copy is restricted to in-frame clones and leaves out a portion. The sample has 50,000 to 60,000 clones; 92% are singletons. The sample in question was CD4+ T cells from peripheral blood mononuclear cells, obtained after pregnancy. The receptors were sampled from a female donor in good health, enrolled as a control in a pregnancy study.

V usage is TRBV7-2 and J usage is TRBJ2-7; D not certain. CDR1 and CDR2 (germline): SGHTA, FQGNSA. Trimming shortened V by 4 bases and J by 5 bases, and 15 bases separated the two germline ends. This CDR3 has 14 amino acids. The DNA of the CDR3 is TGTGCCAGCAGCTCACGGGTAGAACTCCACGAGCAGTACTTC. Amino acids: CASSSRVELHEQYF.

The chain uses TRBV30 and TRBJ2-4; weak D call: TRBD1 (5 bases). Trimming removed 1 base at V and 0 bases at J, with 10 bases between. CDR3 length: 15 residues. The germline CDR1 and CDR2 sequences are GTSNPN and SVGIG (reference sequence). CDR3 protein: CAWSAGSLAKNIQYF. The CDR3 DNA reads TGTGCCTGGAGTGCAGGGTCTCTAGCCAAAAACATTCAGTACTTC.

The chain couples TRBV7-9 to TRBJ2-1; a weak D match, TRBD1 (6 bases). Trimming stripped 4 bases from V and 10 bases from J, with 20 bases between. Germline CDR1 and CDR2: SEHNR and FQNEAQ (reference sequence). CDR3 length: 15 amino acids. The CDR3, as DNA: TGTGCCAGCAGCTCGTACAGGGCGGGTGTGATAGAGCAGTTCTTC. It is translated as CASSSYRAGVIEQFF.

The chain couples TRBV19 to TRBJ1-5, with 9 bases fitting TRBD1. The CDR3 has 15 amino acids. Per the germline V gene, CDR1 is LNHDA and CDR2 is SQIVND (reference sequence). V was clipped by 10 bases and J by 7 bases; unmatched bases: 14. CDR3 bases: TGTGCCACCGCTCTACAGGGGGCCGGGAGGCAGCCCCAGCATTTT. Its translation: CATALQGAGRQPQHF.

The rearrangement links TRBV6-5 to TRBJ2-2, with 9 bases fitting TRBD1. The CDR3 is 15 residues long. CDR1 and CDR2 from the germline V gene are MNHEY and SVGAGI. Trimming removed 4 bases from V and 5 bases from J; junction bases left unmatched: 5. CDR3 coding DNA: TGTGCCAGCAGTTCTGACAGGGGGAGTACCGGGGAGCTGTTTTTT. Translation: CASSSDRGSTGELFF.

J is TRBJ1-1 and V is TRBV6-1; 8 nucleotides agree with TRBD1. Germline V gene lookup returns CDR1 MNHNS and CDR2 SASEGT. The CDR3 consists of 16 residues. The V segment lost 4 bases and the J segment 4 bases; nucleotides outside the gene matches: 11. CDR3 region: CASSATSGQGATEAFF. CDR3 nucleotide sequence: TGTGCCAGCAGTGCCACCTCCGGACAGGGTGCCACTGAAGCTTTCTTT.

This clone appeared once. The chain carries TRBV28 and TRBJ2-7; D might be TRBD1 (5 bases). This CDR3 has 12 residues. Between the trimmed V and J ends, which lost 6 bases and 0 bases, there was a span of 6 bases. Germline-derived CDR1 and CDR2 are MDHEN and SYDVKM. CDR3: CASRQASYEQYF. CDR3 DNA sequence: TGTGCCAGCAGACAGGCCTCCTACGAGCAGTACTTC.

V usage is TRBV28 and J usage is TRBJ1-3; 8 bases align to TRBD1. Germline loops: CDR1 MDHEN, CDR2 SYDVKM. The junction had 10 bases not matched to a gene; V was cut back by 6 bases and J by 0 bases. The CDR3 is made up of 17 amino acids. CDR3 bases: TGTGCCAGCAGCGATACAGGGGGAGAAGGCTCTGGAAACACCATATATTTT. Encoded protein: CASSDTGGEGSGNTIYF.

The chain carries TRBV7-2 and TRBJ1-4, with unresolved D. CDR1 is SGHTA, CDR2 FQGNSA, per germline. This CDR3 has 15 residues. The germline V and J ends were trimmed by 1 base and 7 bases, with 13 bases remaining between them. This chain's CDR3 is CASSLEGGAGEKLFF. The CDR3 bases are TGTGCCAGCAGCTTAGAGGGAGGCGCGGGTGAAAAACTGTTTTTT.

This clone was recorded once. This sequence joins TRBV7-2 and TRBJ1-6; possibly TRBD1 for D (5 bases). Germline CDR1 is SGHTA and CDR2 is FQGNSA. V was pared by 2 bases and J by 8 bases, with 13 bases between. This CDR3 is 15 amino acids long. In DNA, the CDR3 is TGTGCCAGCAGCTTACTACATCCGGGGGATTCACCCCTCCACTTT. It translates to CASSLLHPGDSPLHF.

The rearrangement links TRBV11-2 to TRBJ2-7, with 10 nucleotides matching TRBD1. The CDR3 has 16 residues. V lost 4 bases, J lost 9 bases, and 15 bases stayed unmatched. CDR1 is SGHAT, CDR2 FQNNGV, per germline. The CDR3 DNA reads TGTGCCAGCAGCTCCGCCGGGACAGGGGCCGCCGGGGGGCAGTACTTC. Translated, it gives CASSSAGTGAAGGQYF. The variable domain in full, completed from reference TRBV11-2 and TRBJ2-7, reads EAGVAQSPRYKIIEKRQSVAFWCNPISGHATLYWYQQILGQGPKLLIQFQNNGVVDDSQLPKDRFSAERLKGVDSTLKIQPAKLEDSAVYLCASSSAGTGAAGGQYFGPGTRLTVT.

This clone was recorded once. The chain links TRBV9 to TRBJ2-1; 9 bases map to TRBD2. This CDR3 has 16 amino acids. V shed 1 base and J 4 bases; nucleotides not matched to a gene: 6. The germline V gene encodes CDR1 SGDLS and CDR2 YYNGEE. Here the CDR3 DNA reads TGTGCCAGCAGCGTACAGGGACTAGCTCCTTACAATGAGCAGTTCTTC. Protein product: CASSVQGLAPYNEQFF.

The genes are TRBV5-4 and TRBJ1-3, with D hard to call. Between the trimmed V and J ends, which lost 2 bases and 1 base, there was a span of 7 bases. This CDR3 contains 14 residues. Germline V gives CDR1 SGHNT, CDR2 YYREEE (reference sequence). DNA of the CDR3: TGTGCCAGCAGCTTCCAGAAATCTGGAAACACCATATATTTT. This sequence encodes CASSFQKSGNTIYF.

CDR3 protein: CATRRSRAISYNSPLHF. The CDR3 bases are TGTGCCACCCGACGGTCCAGGGCTATTTCCTATAATTCACCCCTCCACTTT. J is TRBJ1-6 and V is TRBV6-7; TRBD1 might be the D (5 bases). TRBV6-7 is given ORF status, its function remaining uncertain. V was clipped by 10 bases and J by 1 base, with 20 bases between them. This CDR3 comprises 17 residues.

The CDR3 is CASSGLAGGTYNEQFF. The CDR3 coding sequence is TGTGCCAGCAGCGGACTAGCGGGGGGGACCTACAATGAGCAGTTCTTC. This chain uses TRBV7-2 with TRBJ2-1; TRBD2 agrees at 15 bases. The CDR3 contains 16 residues. Trimming cost V 5 bases and J 2 bases; bases outside gene matches: 1. From germline, CDR1 is SGHTA and CDR2 FQGNSA.

This chain connects TRBV7-8 to TRBJ2-2, with TRBD1 as a possible D gene (5 bases). V lost 4 bases to trimming and J lost 6 bases, with 18 bases between them. The V gene's germline CDR1 is SGHVS and CDR2 FQNEAQ. CDR3 length equals 16 residues. This CDR3 reads CASSSAPRVISGELFF. The CDR3 bases are TGTGCCAGCAGCTCCGCCCCCAGGGTTATTTCCGGGGAGCTGTTTTTT.

The V gene is TRBV2, the J gene TRBJ2-2, with 9 positions matching TRBD1. Germline values: CDR1 SNHLY, CDR2 FYNNEI. The CDR3 extends over 15 amino acids. The trim removed 7 bases at V and 0 bases at J, leaving 3 bases unmatched. The DNA of the CDR3 is TGTGCCAGCATACGGGACAGGGCGAACACCGGGGAGCTGTTTTTT. The encoded protein is CASIRDRANTGELFF.

The V gene is TRBV14, the J gene TRBJ2-5, with D possibly TRBD2 on 5 matching bases. The CDR3 has 15 residues. Germline V gene sequence: CDR1 SGHDN, CDR2 FVKESK. Between the trimmed V and J ends, which lost 6 bases and 1 base, there was a span of 15 bases. The CDR3 spells CASSQRVGSQETQYF. The DNA for the CDR3 is TGTGCCAGCAGTCAGAGGGTTGGCAGCCAAGAGACCCAGTACTTC.

This clone was seen once. This chain connects TRBV9 to TRBJ1-2; perhaps TRBD1 as D (6 bases). CDR3 length: 14 residues. Germline V CDR1 and CDR2: SGDLS, YYNGEE. Trimming stripped 6 bases from V and 7 bases from J, with 19 bases between. CDR3 sequence: CASKGNRAPPGYTF. The CDR3 bases are TGTGCCAGCAAAGGGAACAGGGCACCCCCTGGCTACACCTTC.

J is TRBJ2-3 and V is TRBV10-3; TRBD2 agrees at 11 bases. V lost 5 bases and J lost 0; bases outside the gene matches: 1. The CDR3 extends over 15 amino acids. Germline lookup yields CDR1 ENHRY and CDR2 SYGVKD. In nucleotides, the CDR3 is TGTGCCATCAGTCGACTAGCGGGGAGCACAGATACGCAGTATTTT. Its translation is CAISRLAGSTDTQYF.

V and J are TRBV2 and TRBJ1-2; TRBD1 matches at 11 bases. Germline V gene data show CDR1 as SNHLY and CDR2 as FYNNEI. V dropped 6 bases and J dropped 2; count of bases not matched to a gene: 5. The CDR3 spans 15 residues. This CDR3 is CASRDRGRGNYGYTF. CDR3 in DNA: TGTGCCAGCAGGGACAGGGGGCGCGGGAACTATGGCTACACCTTC.

V and J are TRBV27 and TRBJ1-2, with D possibly TRBD1 on 6 matching bases. V lost 4 bases, J lost 8 bases, and 20 bases lay in between. Germline V gives CDR1 MNHEY, CDR2 SMNVEV (reference sequence). The CDR3 consists of 15 residues. CDR3 DNA sequence: TGTGCCAGCAGTTCCCCCTACTCAGGGGCGCGGGGCTACACCTTC. Translating gives CASSSPYSGARGYTF.

The rearrangement links TRBV27 to TRBJ2-7, with 9 bases identical to TRBD1. V was pared by 5 bases and J by 3 bases, with 5 bases of the junction left unmatched. CDR1 and CDR2 from the germline V gene are MNHEY and SMNVEV (reference sequence). The CDR3 is 14 residues long. The CDR3 here is CASSRQGVRYEQYF. The CDR3 DNA sequence: TGTGCCAGCAGTCGACAGGGGGTACGCTACGAGCAGTACTTC.

DNA for the CDR3: TGTGCCAGCAGCGCAACCGGGACAGTCTATGGCTACACCTTC. Protein sequence: CASSATGTVYGYTF. The chain carries TRBV9 and TRBJ1-2; 7 bases align to TRBD1. This CDR3 has 14 amino acids. The V gene end was trimmed by 3 bases and the J gene end by 4 bases; junction bases not matched to a gene: 6. The germline V gene encodes CDR1 SGDLS and CDR2 YYNGEE. Full variable domain (remainder filled in from reference TRBV9 and TRBJ1-2): DSGVTQTPKHLITATGQRVTLRCSPRSGDLSVYWYQQSLDQGLQFLIQYYNGEERAKGNILERFSAQQFPDLHSELNLSSLELGDSALYFCASSATGTVYGYTFGSGTRLTVV.

The chain recombines TRBV6-6 with TRBJ1-2; tentatively, D is TRBD1 (6 bases). V was trimmed by 2 bases and J by 1 base, leaving 8 bases between them. Germline V gene lookup returns CDR1 MNHNY and CDR2 SVGAGI (reference sequence). The CDR3 extends over 14 amino acids. CDR3: CASSYGTRNYGYTF. CDR3 sequence (DNA): TGTGCCAGCAGTTACGGGACACGTAACTATGGCTACACCTTC.

The chain couples TRBV7-9 to TRBJ2-7; 7 bases are shared with TRBD2. Germline lookup yields CDR1 SEHNR and CDR2 FQNEAQ (reference sequence). The CDR3 runs to 15 residues. Trimming removed 1 base from V and 5 bases from J; junction bases left unmatched: 8. CDR3 sequence (DNA): TGTGCCAGCAGCTTAGAGTCAGGGAGGGCCCACGAGCAGTACTTC. This codes for CASSLESGRAHEQYF.

The J gene is TRBJ1-1, the V gene TRBV7-3; D unclear. Deletions cut 5 bases from V and 2 bases from J, with 9 bases between. The CDR3 has 13 amino acids. The germline V gene has CDR1 SGHTA and CDR2 FQGTGA. Written as DNA, the CDR3 is TGTGCCAGCAGCCAAATAACTAACACTGAAGCTTTCTTT. Translation: CASSQITNTEAFF.

The V and J genes are TRBV11-2 and TRBJ1-6; possibly TRBD1 for D (6 bases). The CDR3 extends over 14 amino acids. CDR1 and CDR2 from the germline V gene are SGHAT and FQNNGV. V was shortened by 5 bases and J by 7 bases, with 12 bases between the two germline ends. The CDR3 DNA reads as TGTGCCAGCAGCCCCAGGGGCGGGAATTCACCCCTCCACTTT. Its protein is CASSPRGGNSPLHF.

This clone was picked up a small number of times. This chain connects TRBV7-2 to TRBJ2-7; possibly TRBD2 for D (7 bases). The CDR3 consists of 14 residues. Germline assignment: CDR1 SGHTA and CDR2 FQGNSA. The V gene lost 3 bases and the J gene lost 3 bases, with 12 bases spanning the gap. CDR3 protein: CASSLGGAVYEQYF. The CDR3 nucleotides are TGTGCCAGCAGCTTGGGGGGGGCTGTCTACGAGCAGTACTTC.

The chain employs TRBV10-3 and TRBJ2-3, with 7 nucleotides matching TRBD2. Germline CDR1 ENHRY, CDR2 SYGVKD. Losses at the gene ends were 4 bases for V and 6 bases for J; bases not matched to a gene: 10. The CDR3 runs 15 residues. The CDR3 sequence is CAISGGDRGVDTQYF. DNA for the CDR3: TGTGCCATCAGTGGTGGGGACCGGGGGGTGGATACGCAGTATTTT.

In DNA form, the CDR3 reads TGTGCCAGCTCACCACCCGGTGCAAGCTTAAACACCATATATTTT. This gives the protein CASSPPGASLNTIYF. The V and J genes are TRBV18 and TRBJ1-3; no firm D call. Germline assignment: CDR1 KGHSH and CDR2 LQKENI. The CDR3 is made up of 15 amino acids. The V end was cut by 0 bases, the J end by 6 bases, with 12 bases between. Supplemented by reference TRBV18 and TRBJ1-3, the full variable domain reads NAGVMQNPRHLVRRRGQEARLRCSPMKGHSHVYWYRQLPEEGLKFMVYLQKENIIDESGMPKERFSAEFPKEGPSILRIQQVVRGDSAAYFCASSPPGASLNTIYFGEGSWLTVV.

Here the CDR3 reads CASSEDITGSYEQYF. The DNA of the CDR3 is TGTGCCAGCAGCGAAGATATTACAGGCTCCTACGAGCAGTACTTC. The rearrangement links TRBV7-6 to TRBJ2-7; possibly TRBD1 for D (5 bases). From germline, CDR1 is SGHVS and CDR2 FNYEAQ. The CDR3 runs to 15 residues. V lost 5 bases, J lost 0 bases, and 14 bases lay in between.